Shown below are 18 T cell receptor beta chains from a single sample sequenced in a study of shared clonotypes between healthy human individuals. Method: immunoSEQ multiplex PCR; TCRdb's copy keeps in-frame clones and lacks some. This repertoire shows 100,000 or so clones, roughly 50% found once; its top ten account for approximately 15%. Sequenced material: PBMCs. All receptors come from a woman aged 40 to 50 in good health. Some clones in this sample may be carry-over from other donors' samples.

The chain is built from TRBV4-1 and TRBJ1-2; D is unresolved. The CDR3 consists of 14 residues. Germline CDR1 MGHRA, CDR2 YSYEKL. The V gene lost 0 bases and the J gene lost 4 bases, with 9 bases spanning the gap. DNA of the CDR3: TGCGCCAGCAGCCAAGAGATTTCCCTCTATGGCTACACCTTC. This gives the protein CASSQEISLYGYTF.

This clone was picked up many times. The chain is built from TRBV30 and TRBJ1-2, with a possible D match to TRBD1 (6 bases). V lost 2 bases and J 6 bases, leaving 10 bases between the germline ends. The germline CDR1 and CDR2 sequences are GTSNPN and SVGIG (reference sequence). The CDR3 length is 12 residues. CDR3 loop: CAWSRPGDGYTF. Written as DNA, the CDR3 is TGTGCCTGGAGTAGGCCAGGGGATGGCTACACCTTC.

This chain joins TRBV6-1 and TRBJ2-6; no reliable D call. CDR3 length: 15 residues. With 3 bases removed from V and 1 base from J, the gap between germline ends came to 7 bases. Germline values: CDR1 MNHNS, CDR2 SASEGT. CDR3 coding DNA: TGTGCCAGCAGTGAGAGTGTATCTGGGGCCAACGTCCTGACTTTC. Translating it yields CASSESVSGANVLTF.

This clone was counted a few times. A single base is all that separates this from a far larger clone, so a read error is likely. Other DNA sequences in this sample translate to the same CDR3. J is TRBJ1-2 and V is TRBV9, with D uncertain. V lost 3 bases to trimming and J lost 9 bases, with 15 bases between them. CDR1 is SGDLS, CDR2 YYNGEE, per germline. This CDR3 is built from 13 residues. The CDR3 is CASSGPGQARYTF. CDR3 DNA: TGTGCCAGCAGCGGACCCGGGCAGGCCCGCTACACCTTC.

This clone was recorded many times. The CDR3 sequence is CASKGQPTYEQYF. The DNA for the CDR3 is TGTGCCAGCAAGGGACAGCCTACCTACGAGCAGTACTTC. The chain recombines TRBV2 with TRBJ2-7, with 7 bases that match TRBD1. V lost 7 bases to trimming and J lost 2 bases; unmatched junction nucleotides: 5. The CDR3 runs to 13 residues. Looked up from germline, CDR1 is SNHLY and CDR2 is FYNNEI.

The chain carries TRBV18 and TRBJ1-1, with TRBD1 identical over 8 bases. There are 16 residues in the CDR3. Germline V CDR1 and CDR2: KGHSH, LQKENI. J was trimmed by 1 base and V by 3 bases; bases with no gene match: 7. The CDR3 DNA reads TGTGCCAGCTCACCGCGGACAGGGAACTCGAACACTGAAGCTTTCTTT. As protein: CASSPRTGNSNTEAFF.

To note about this clone: Given a far larger clone just one base away, this is likely a sequencing read error. J is TRBJ2-1 and V is TRBV4-1; 10 bases align to TRBD2. Looked up from germline, CDR1 is MGHRA and CDR2 is YSYEKL. V shed 1 base, J shed 8 bases, and the junction held 8 bases outside the gene matches. This CDR3 is 16 amino acids long. The CDR3 DNA reads TGCGCCAGCAGCCAAGCGGCTAGCGGGAGTTTCCATGAGCAGTTCTTC. Protein sequence: CASSQAASGSFHEQFF.

This clone was counted ten times or more. CDR3 protein: CASNQEAGAGTGELFF. DNA of the CDR3: TGTGCCAGCAACCAAGAGGCGGGAGCGGGCACCGGGGAGCTGTTTTTT. The chain joins TRBV6-4 to TRBJ2-2; 7 nucleotides match TRBD2. There are 16 residues in the CDR3. The V gene's germline CDR1 is MRHNA and CDR2 SNTAGT. V gave up 7 bases and J gave up 4 bases; unmatched junction bases: 12.

This clone was counted only a few times. This chain connects TRBV27 to TRBJ2-2; D gene uncertain. Trimming cost V 8 bases and J 5 bases, with 9 bases left between them. Germline-derived CDR1 and CDR2 are MNHEY and SMNVEV (reference sequence). This CDR3 has 12 amino acids. In nucleotides, the CDR3 is TGTGCCAGCGTCCATTGGACCGGGGAGCTGTTTTTT. Translation: CASVHWTGELFF.

The table lists this clone with a count of one. V and J are TRBV28 and TRBJ1-1; 7 bases line up with TRBD1. The CDR3 extends over 15 amino acids. Germline lookup yields CDR1 MDHEN and CDR2 SYDVKM. V gave up 5 bases and J gave up 0 bases; unmatched junction bases: 6. Here the CDR3 reads CASSVPGGMNTEAFF. CDR3 nucleotide sequence: TGTGCCAGCAGTGTACCAGGGGGAATGAACACTGAAGCTTTCTTT.

This chain connects TRBV7-8 to TRBJ1-5; D gene uncertain. Germline-derived CDR1 and CDR2 are SGHVS and FQNEAQ. CDR3 size: 14 residues. Trimming took 4 bases from V and 2 from J, leaving 9 bases between them. The CDR3 reads CASSYDVGNQPQHF. The CDR3 bases are TGTGCCAGCAGCTATGATGTGGGCAATCAGCCCCAGCATTTT.

The rearrangement uses TRBV4-2 and TRBJ2-5; 12 bases map to TRBD2. Germline CDR1 LGHNA, CDR2 YNFKEQ. V gave up 5 bases and J gave up 2 bases; unmatched junction bases: 6. The CDR3 consists of 16 residues. The CDR3 nucleotides read TGTGCCAGCAGCTTACAAGGACTAGCGGGACAAGAGACCCAGTACTTC. It yields the protein CASSLQGLAGQETQYF.

This chain uses TRBV10-3 with TRBJ1-2; 9 bases are shared with TRBD1. Looked up from germline, CDR1 is ENHRY and CDR2 is SYGVKD. The trim removed 7 bases at V and 6 bases at J, leaving 3 bases unmatched. The CDR3 length is 12 residues. The CDR3 DNA sequence: TGTGCCATCACCGGGACAGGGAATGGCTACACCTTC. It codes for CAITGTGNGYTF.

This clone has more than one count but fewer than ten. The chain uses TRBV11-1 and TRBJ1-4; D is unresolved. The V end lost 5 bases, the J end lost 6 bases, and 13 bases lay between the germline ends. The germline V gene has CDR1 SGHAT and CDR2 FQDESV (reference sequence). The CDR3 has 14 residues. The CDR3 DNA is TGTGCCAGCAGCCGAACGGGGAGAGATGAAAAACTGTTTTTT. Its translation is CASSRTGRDEKLFF.

The chain has TRBV25-1 and TRBJ2-1; the D is unclear. This CDR3 region has 14 residues. Per the germline V gene, CDR1 is MGHDK and CDR2 is SYGVNS. Trimming removed 5 bases from V and 9 bases from J, with 17 bases in between. CDR3 in amino acids: CASSPSSGQIEQFF. The CDR3 DNA sequence: TGTGCCAGCAGTCCCTCGTCTGGGCAGATTGAGCAGTTCTTC.

Here the CDR3 reads CASSQDAGEPYNEQFF. The DNA of the CDR3 is TGTGCCAGCAGCCAAGACGCGGGAGAACCCTACAATGAGCAGTTCTTC. This rearrangement joins TRBV4-2 to TRBJ2-1, with TRBD2 matching 7 bases. With 0 bases clipped from V and 2 bases from J, the junction kept 4 bases outside the gene matches. The CDR3 extends over 16 amino acids. In germline, CDR1 is LGHNA, CDR2 YNFKEQ.

The chain has TRBV25-1 and TRBJ2-3, with D hard to call. Trimming pared 6 bases from V and 4 bases from J, leaving 14 bases between. The CDR3 runs to 14 residues. Germline V gene lookup returns CDR1 MGHDK and CDR2 SYGVNS. The DNA for the CDR3 is TGTGCCAGCAGCGAAGGGTTGGGCGCAGATACGCAGTATTTT. Protein: CASSEGLGADTQYF.

This clone was detected many times. CDR3 region: CSVWDGYSNQPQHF. CDR3 nucleotide sequence: TGCAGCGTTTGGGACGGTTATAGCAATCAGCCCCAGCATTTT. This chain connects TRBV29-1 to TRBJ1-5, with TRBD1 as a possible D gene (5 bases). The V end lost 5 bases, the J end lost 0 bases, and 11 bases lay between the germline ends. The CDR3 is 14 residues long. Per germline, CDR1 SQVTM and CDR2 ANQGSEA.